This T cell receptor (beta chain) was sequenced in a study of blood T cell repertoires in COVID-19. Study-wide background: In each case, the material was cDNA or gDNA derived from T cells, B-cell-depleted T cells, or PBMCs.

Sequencing was performed with immunoSEQ multiplex PCR; in TCRdb, only in-frame clones are kept and a portion is missing. The sample has 61,000 or so clones, just over 85% seen once. Trimming removed 6 bases at V and 4 bases at J, with 11 bases between. This CDR3 comprises 13 residues. Germline V gene lookup returns CDR1 SNHLY and CDR2 FYNNEI. The chain couples TRBV2 to TRBJ2-3, with unresolved D. The specimen was peripheral blood. This clonotype was sampled from a woman of 80 years or more with active COVID-19. CDR3 sequence reads: CASRVNAADTQYF. The CDR3 nucleotides are TGTGCCAGCAGGGTTAACGCAGCAGATACGCAGTATTTT.